These T cell receptor beta chains were read from a single sample in a study of cytomegalovirus exposure and HLA in healthy donors. Repertoires were generated with immunoSEQ multiplex PCR, while TCRdb's copy carries only in-frame clones and drops some. Here the sample spans approximately 120,000 clones, under 85% being singletons. Input material: PBMCs. Every receptor here comes from a woman in her fifties or sixties in good health and CMV-seropositive. Each CDR3 is given with its conserved first and last residue. A D gene is named only where the DNA matches it firmly. Size values are once, few and many counts, or a class for expanded clones, and some rows have none.

j_call,d_call,v_call,clone_size,cdr3_nt,cdr3_aa
TRBJ2-2,.,TRBV6-6,.,TGTGCCAGCACCCGACTAGGCAACACCGGGGAGCTGTTTTTT,CASTRLGNTGELFF
TRBJ2-1,.,TRBV7-9,.,TGTGCCAGCAGCTTAGAAGGCACCCGGTGGGCTGAGCAGTTCTTC,CASSLEGTRWAEQFF
TRBJ2-5,TRBD1,TRBV7-9,.,TGTGCCAGCAGCCCGGACAGGGTGGAGACCCAGTACTTC,CASSPDRVETQYF
TRBJ1-2,.,TRBV6-1,.,TGTGCCAGCAGCCTCCAAGCCACTAACTATGGCTACACCTTC,CASSLQATNYGYTF
TRBJ2-5,TRBD2,TRBV9,.,TGTGCCAGCAGCGTCGGACTAGCGGGGGGTCTGTACCAAGAGACCCAGTACTTC,CASSVGLAGGLYQETQYF
TRBJ2-7,TRBD2,TRBV2,.,TGTGCCAGCAGTGATCCTAGCGGGAGCTGGTACGAGCAGTACTTC,CASSDPSGSWYEQYF
TRBJ2-3,TRBD2,TRBV7-2,few,TGTGCCAGCAGCGAACCGGGACTAGCCCCTAAGAGAGCGGATACGCAGTATTTT,CASSEPGLAPKRADTQYF
TRBJ2-7,.,TRBV6-6,.,TGTGCCAGCAGTCGCGGCGGGTCGGCCTACGAGCAGTACTTC,CASSRGGSAYEQYF
TRBJ2-7,.,TRBV15,.,TGTGCCACCAGCAGCCCTCTAACAGAAAGGTGGTACGAGCAGTACTTC,CATSSPLTERWYEQYF
TRBJ2-5,TRBD2,TRBV11-2,.,TGTGCCAGCAACCTCGGGACTAGGGGAGCGGAGACCCAGTACTTC,CASNLGTRGAETQYF
TRBJ1-1,TRBD1,TRBV6-5,.,TGTGCCAGCAGTCCAGGGGGAAAAGCTTTCTTT,CASSPGGKAFF
TRBJ2-7,TRBD2,TRBV5-5,.,TGTGCCAGCAGCTTGGCCGGGAGCGGGAGGGCCAGGGAGCAGTACTTC,CASSLAGSGRAREQYF
TRBJ1-2,TRBD1,TRBV18,.,TGTGCCAGCTCACCGGGACAGGCGGGGGACCTTGCTAACTATGGCTACACCTTC,CASSPGQAGDLANYGYTF
TRBJ1-1,.,TRBV6-5,.,TGTGCCAGCAGTTACTCGACAGAGAACACTGAAGCTTTCTTT,CASSYSTENTEAFF
TRBJ1-3,.,TRBV19,.,TGTGCCAGTAGTATCCGCGGGACCTCTGGAAACACCATATATTTT,CASSIRGTSGNTIYF
TRBJ1-5,TRBD1,TRBV9,.,TGTGCCAGCAGCTCCGACAGGGGCGGTCAGCCCCAGCATTTT,CASSSDRGGQPQHF
TRBJ2-7,.,TRBV11-2,.,TGTGCCAGCAGCTTAGGAGGAGGGTGGGGTTACGAGCAGTACTTC,CASSLGGGWGYEQYF
TRBJ2-7,TRBD2,TRBV5-4,.,TGTGCCAGCAGCCCACTAGCGGAAACCCCCTACGAGCAGTACTTC,CASSPLAETPYEQYF
TRBJ2-5,TRBD2,TRBV5-1,.,TGCGCCAGCAGCCGAACGGGGGGGCTGGCAGAGACCCAGTACTTC,CASSRTGGLAETQYF
TRBJ2-2,TRBD2,TRBV10-3,.,TGTGCCATCAGTGGCAGGGAGGGGATCACCGGGGAGCTGTTTTTT,CAISGREGITGELFF
TRBJ1-2,.,TRBV7-9,.,TGTGCCAGCAGCTTTTCAGAAAATGCCAACTATGGCTACACCTTC,CASSFSENANYGYTF
TRBJ2-5,.,TRBV7-9,.,TGTGCCAGCAGCTTAGCGGAATCGGGGGTAGAGACCCAGTACTTC,CASSLAESGVETQYF
TRBJ2-5,.,TRBV27,.,TGTGCCAGCAGTTTATCGGGGTGGAGGCTAAAAGAGACCCAGTACTTC,CASSLSGWRLKETQYF
TRBJ2-7,TRBD2,TRBV18,.,TGTGCCAGCTCAGCCGGGACTAGCGTCACCTACGAGCAGTACTTC,CASSAGTSVTYEQYF
TRBJ1-5,.,TRBV21-1,few,TGTGCCAGCAGCGAAAGTGGGGACAGGGGGCCTACTACCTATTATAGCAATCAGCCCCAGCATTTT,CASSESGDRGPTTYYSNQPQHF
TRBJ2-7,TRBD2,TRBV6-5,.,TGTGCCAGCAGTTATGATCCTAGCGGGAGGGCCAGCGAGCAGTACTTC,CASSYDPSGRASEQYF
TRBJ1-4,.,TRBV25-1,once,TGTGCCAGCAGTGATCCAAGGGAGCTGGATGAAAAACTGTTTTTT,CASSDPRELDEKLFF
TRBJ2-1,.,TRBV5-8,few,TGTGCCAGCAGCGCCCCCGACGGGGAGGTAGCCTACAATGAGCAGTTCTTC,CASSAPDGEVAYNEQFF
TRBJ2-7,TRBD2,TRBV4-3,once,TGCGCCAGCAGCCGGAGGGAGGGGACCGAGCAGTACTTC,CASSRREGTEQYF
TRBJ2-3,TRBD2,TRBV19,once,TGTTCCGGACTAGCATACACAGATACGCAGTATTTT,CSGLAYTDTQYF
TRBJ1-2,TRBD1,TRBV7-3,.,TGTGCCAGCAGCTTAACAGGACAGGGCCTGGGCTACACCTTC,CASSLTGQGLGYTF
TRBJ2-5,TRBD1,TRBV18,.,TGTGCCAGCTCCCCTCAGGGACAGCAAGAGACCCAGTACTTC,CASSPQGQQETQYF
TRBJ1-4,.,TRBV11-2,.,TGTGCCAGCAGCTTAGGGAGAGAGGGTGAAAAACTGTTTTTT,CASSLGREGEKLFF
TRBJ2-3,.,TRBV5-1,.,TGCGCCAGCAGCTTAATTTTGCCTCTAGCGTACTCTAGCACAGATACGCAGTATTTT,CASSLILPLAYSSTDTQYF
TRBJ2-1,TRBD2,TRBV18,.,TGTGCCAGCTCACCACAATCTTTGCGGGGGGCGGGCAATGAGCAGTTCTTC,CASSPQSLRGAGNEQFF
TRBJ2-1,TRBD1,TRBV19,.,TGTGCCAGTAGTATTGGGACAGATACAATGAAACAGTTCTTC,CASSIGTDTMKQFF
TRBJ2-5,.,TRBV5-6,.,TGTGCCAGCACCCCCCCGGGTCGGGGAGAGACCCAGTACTTC,CASTPPGRGETQYF
TRBJ1-5,.,TRBV9,.,TGTGCCAGCAGCGTAGCTGGGCTTGGTAATCAGCCCCAGCATTTT,CASSVAGLGNQPQHF
TRBJ2-3,TRBD2,TRBV7-2,few,TGTGCCAGCAGCTTAGTGTCTAGCGGGGGCACTAGCACAGATACGCAGTATTTT,CASSLVSSGGTSTDTQYF
TRBJ2-1,TRBD2,TRBV7-9,few,TGTGCCAGCAGCTTAGGGCTAGCGGGAGCTTGGGTTGCTGAGCAGTTCTTC,CASSLGLAGAWVAEQFF
TRBJ2-7,TRBD1,TRBV6-1,.,TGTGCCAGCAGTGAACGCCGGGACAGGGCCTACGAGCAGTACTTC,CASSERRDRAYEQYF
TRBJ2-1,.,TRBV21-1,.,TGTGCCAGCAGCAAAGAAGGCGGCAGCTACAATGAGCAGTTCTTC,CASSKEGGSYNEQFF